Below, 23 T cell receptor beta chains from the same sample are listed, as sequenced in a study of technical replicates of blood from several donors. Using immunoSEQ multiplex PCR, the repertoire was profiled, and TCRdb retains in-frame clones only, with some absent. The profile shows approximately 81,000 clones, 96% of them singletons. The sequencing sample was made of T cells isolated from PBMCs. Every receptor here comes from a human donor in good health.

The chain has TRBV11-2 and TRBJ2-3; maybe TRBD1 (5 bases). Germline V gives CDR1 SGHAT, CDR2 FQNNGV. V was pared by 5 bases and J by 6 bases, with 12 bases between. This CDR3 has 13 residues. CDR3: CASSPRARDTQYF. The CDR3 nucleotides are TGTGCCAGCAGCCCCAGGGCACGGGATACGCAGTATTTT.

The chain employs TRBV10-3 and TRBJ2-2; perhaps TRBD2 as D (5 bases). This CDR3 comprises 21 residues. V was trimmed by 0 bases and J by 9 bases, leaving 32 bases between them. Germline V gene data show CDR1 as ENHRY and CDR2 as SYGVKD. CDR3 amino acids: CAISESMASRHRDQIGWELFF. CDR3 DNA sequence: TGTGCCATCAGTGAGTCGATGGCCTCCAGACATCGGGATCAAATCGGTTGGGAGCTGTTTTTT.

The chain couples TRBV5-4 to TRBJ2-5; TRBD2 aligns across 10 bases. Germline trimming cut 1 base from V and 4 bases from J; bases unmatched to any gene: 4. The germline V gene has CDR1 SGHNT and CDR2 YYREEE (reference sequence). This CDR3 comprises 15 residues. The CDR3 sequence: CASSLTSGAGETQYF. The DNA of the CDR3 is TGTGCCAGCAGCTTGACTAGCGGGGCCGGAGAGACCCAGTACTTC.

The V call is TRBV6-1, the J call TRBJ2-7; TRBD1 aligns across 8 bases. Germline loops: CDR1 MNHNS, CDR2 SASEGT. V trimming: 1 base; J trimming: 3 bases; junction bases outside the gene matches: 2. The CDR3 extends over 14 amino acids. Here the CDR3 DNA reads TGTGCCAGCAGTGAAGGGACAGGGATCTACGAGCAGTACTTC. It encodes CASSEGTGIYEQYF.

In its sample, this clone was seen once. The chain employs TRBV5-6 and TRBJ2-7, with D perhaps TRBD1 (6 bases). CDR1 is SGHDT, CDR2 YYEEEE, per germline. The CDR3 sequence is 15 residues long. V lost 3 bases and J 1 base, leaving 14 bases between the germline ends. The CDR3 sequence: CASSSSGTPSYEQYF. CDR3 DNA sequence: TGTGCCAGCAGCTCCTCCGGGACACCTTCCTACGAGCAGTACTTC.

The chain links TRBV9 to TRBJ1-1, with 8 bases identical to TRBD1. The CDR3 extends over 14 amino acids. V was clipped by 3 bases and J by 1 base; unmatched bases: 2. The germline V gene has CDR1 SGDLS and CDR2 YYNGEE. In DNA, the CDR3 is TGTGCCAGCAGCGGTACAGGGGGGAACACTGAAGCTTTCTTT. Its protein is CASSGTGGNTEAFF. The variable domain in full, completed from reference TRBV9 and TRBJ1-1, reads DSGVTQTPKHLITATGQRVTLRCSPRSGDLSVYWYQQSLDQGLQFLIQYYNGEERAKGNILERFSAQQFPDLHSELNLSSLELGDSALYFCASSGTGGNTEAFFGQGTRLTVV.

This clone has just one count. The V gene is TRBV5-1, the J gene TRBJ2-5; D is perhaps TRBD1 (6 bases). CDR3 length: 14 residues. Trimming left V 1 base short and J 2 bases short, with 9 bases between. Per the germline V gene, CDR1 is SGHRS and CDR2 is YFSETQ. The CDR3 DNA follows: TGCGCCAGCAGCTTGTCAGGGGCACAAGAGACCCAGTACTTC. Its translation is CASSLSGAQETQYF.

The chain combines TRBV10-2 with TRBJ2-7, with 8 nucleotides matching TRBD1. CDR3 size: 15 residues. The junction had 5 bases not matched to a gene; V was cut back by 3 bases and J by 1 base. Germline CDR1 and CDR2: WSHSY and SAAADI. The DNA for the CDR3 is TGCGCCAGCAGTGATCCACAGGGGGTATCCTACGAGCAGTACTTC. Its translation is CASSDPQGVSYEQYF.

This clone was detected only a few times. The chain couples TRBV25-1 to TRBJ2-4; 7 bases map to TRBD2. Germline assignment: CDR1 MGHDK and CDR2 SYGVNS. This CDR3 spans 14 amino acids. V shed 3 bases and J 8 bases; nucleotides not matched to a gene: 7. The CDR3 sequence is CASSEREGQDIQYF. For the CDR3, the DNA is TGTGCCAGCAGTGAGAGGGAGGGCCAGGACATTCAGTACTTC.

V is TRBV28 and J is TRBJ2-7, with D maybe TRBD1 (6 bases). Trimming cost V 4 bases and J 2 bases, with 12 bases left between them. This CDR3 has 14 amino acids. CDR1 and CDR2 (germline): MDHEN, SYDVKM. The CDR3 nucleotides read TGTGCCAGCAGTTCCTCACAGGGTCCCTACGAGCAGTACTTC. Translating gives CASSSSQGPYEQYF.

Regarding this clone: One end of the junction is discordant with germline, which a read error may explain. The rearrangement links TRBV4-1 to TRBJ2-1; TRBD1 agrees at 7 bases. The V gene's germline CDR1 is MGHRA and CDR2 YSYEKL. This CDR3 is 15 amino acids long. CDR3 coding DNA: TGCGCCAGCAGCCGCTCCGGGACAGCGAACAAAGAGCAGTTCTTC. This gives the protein CASSRSGTANKEQFF.

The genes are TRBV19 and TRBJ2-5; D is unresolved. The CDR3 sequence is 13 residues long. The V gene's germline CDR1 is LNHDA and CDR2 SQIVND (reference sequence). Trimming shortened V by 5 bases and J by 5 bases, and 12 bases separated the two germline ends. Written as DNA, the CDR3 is TGTGCCAGTAGTGTCGGCGGTACGGAGACCCAGTACTTC. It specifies CASSVGGTETQYF.

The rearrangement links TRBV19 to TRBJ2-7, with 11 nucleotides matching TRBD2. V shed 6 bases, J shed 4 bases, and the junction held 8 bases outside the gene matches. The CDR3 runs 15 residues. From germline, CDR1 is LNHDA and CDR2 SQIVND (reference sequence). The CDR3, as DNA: TGTGCCAGTAGCCGTACCGGGACTAGCGGATACGAGCAGTACTTC. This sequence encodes CASSRTGTSGYEQYF.

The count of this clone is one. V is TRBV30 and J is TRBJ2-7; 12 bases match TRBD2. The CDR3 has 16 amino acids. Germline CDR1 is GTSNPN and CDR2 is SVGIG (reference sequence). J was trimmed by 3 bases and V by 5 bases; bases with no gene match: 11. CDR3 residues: CAWSGASGGAVYEQYF. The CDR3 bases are TGTGCCTGGTCGGGGGCTAGCGGGGGGGCTGTCTACGAGCAGTACTTC.

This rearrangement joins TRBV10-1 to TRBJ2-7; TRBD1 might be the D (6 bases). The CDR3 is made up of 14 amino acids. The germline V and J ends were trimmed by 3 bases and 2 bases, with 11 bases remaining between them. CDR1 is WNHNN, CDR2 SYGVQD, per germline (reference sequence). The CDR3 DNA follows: TGCGCCAGCAGTGATTCCAGGGGTACCTACGAGCAGTACTTC. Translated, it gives CASSDSRGTYEQYF.

CDR3 loop: CASSSPGQGILRNTEAFF. The CDR3 region has the DNA TGCGCCAGCAGCTCTCCGGGACAGGGGATTCTGAGGAACACTGAAGCTTTCTTT. The chain links TRBV5-1 to TRBJ1-1; 10 bases fit TRBD1. V shed 3 bases, J shed 1 base, and the junction held 12 bases outside the gene matches. The germline V gene encodes CDR1 SGHRS and CDR2 YFSETQ. This CDR3 contains 18 residues.

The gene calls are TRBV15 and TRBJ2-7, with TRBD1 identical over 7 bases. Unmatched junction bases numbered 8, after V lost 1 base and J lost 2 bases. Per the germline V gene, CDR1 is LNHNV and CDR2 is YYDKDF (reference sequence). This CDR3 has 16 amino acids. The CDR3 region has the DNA TGTGCCACCAGCAGAGGCCAGGGGGAATTAGCCTACGAGCAGTACTTC. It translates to CATSRGQGELAYEQYF.

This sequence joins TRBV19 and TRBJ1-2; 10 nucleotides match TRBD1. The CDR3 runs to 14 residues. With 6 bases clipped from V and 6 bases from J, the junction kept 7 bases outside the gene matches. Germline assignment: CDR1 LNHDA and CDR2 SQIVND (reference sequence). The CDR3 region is CASRTGTGVHGYTF. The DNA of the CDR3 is TGTGCCAGTAGAACCGGGACAGGGGTCCATGGCTACACCTTC.

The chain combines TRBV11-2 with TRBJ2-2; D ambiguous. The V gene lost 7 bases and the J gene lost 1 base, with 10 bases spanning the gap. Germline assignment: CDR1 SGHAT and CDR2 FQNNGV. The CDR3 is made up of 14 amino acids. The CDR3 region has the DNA TGTGCCAGCATAATCGGGTTGAACACCGGGGAGCTGTTTTTT. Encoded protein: CASIIGLNTGELFF.

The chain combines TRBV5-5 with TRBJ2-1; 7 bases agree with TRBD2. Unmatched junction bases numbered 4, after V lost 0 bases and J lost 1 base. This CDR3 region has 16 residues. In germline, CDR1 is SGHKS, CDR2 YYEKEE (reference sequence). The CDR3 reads CASSLEGRGSYNEQFF. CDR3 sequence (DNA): TGTGCCAGCAGCTTGGAGGGGAGGGGTTCCTACAATGAGCAGTTCTTC.

This chain's CDR3 is CASSSADRVYGYTF. DNA of the CDR3: TGTGCCAGCAGCTCAGCCGACAGGGTTTATGGCTACACCTTC. This chain joins TRBV7-9 and TRBJ1-2; 7 bases are shared with TRBD1. The CDR3 totals 14 residues. V lost 4 bases to trimming and J lost 5 bases; unmatched junction nucleotides: 7. CDR1 SEHNR and CDR2 FQNEAQ come from the germline V gene (reference sequence).

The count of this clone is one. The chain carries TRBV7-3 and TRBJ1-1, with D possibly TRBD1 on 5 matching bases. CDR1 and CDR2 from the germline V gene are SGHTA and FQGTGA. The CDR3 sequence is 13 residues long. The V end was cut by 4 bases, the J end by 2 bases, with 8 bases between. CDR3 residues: CASSSGVNTEAFF. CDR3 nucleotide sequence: TGTGCCAGCAGCTCGGGGGTAAACACTGAAGCTTTCTTT.

The chain's CDR3 is CASSDRAPGTSGDTQYF. For the CDR3, the DNA is TGTGCCAGCAGCGACCGGGCTCCCGGGACTAGCGGAGATACGCAGTATTTT. The chain couples TRBV21-1 to TRBJ2-3; the table names TRBD2, a call not compared with the DNA. TRBV21-1 is a pseudogene segment. The CDR3 is made up of 17 amino acids.